These T cell receptor beta chains were read from a single sample in a study of cytomegalovirus exposure and HLA in healthy donors. The data were produced by immunoSEQ multiplex PCR, yet TCRdb's version contains in-frame clones alone and is incomplete. This table has 220,000 or so clones, less than 90% appearing once. Sequenced material: PBMCs. All receptors come from a woman aged 18-35 years in good health and CMV-seronegative. CDR3s include the opening cysteine and the closing phenylalanine or tryptophan. A D gene is named only where the DNA matches it firmly. Clone sizes are given selectively: once, few, many, or a class where the clone is expanded.

j_call v_call d_call clone_size cdr3_aa cdr3_nt
TRBJ2-2 TRBV6-5 TRBD1 few CATGTGESGELFF TGTGCCACCGGGACAGGGGAATCCGGGGAGCTGTTTTTT
TRBJ2-7 TRBV30 TRBD2 - CAWSVPSGGYEQYF TGTGCCTGGAGTGTACCTAGCGGGGGTTACGAGCAGTACTTC
TRBJ2-7 TRBV28 - - CASSLSWSYEQYF TGTGCCAGCAGCCTCAGTTGGAGCTACGAGCAGTACTTC
TRBJ2-3 TRBV5-6 TRBD2 - CASSFGGGVDTQYF TGTGCCAGCAGCTTTGGCGGGGGGGTTGATACGCAGTATTTT
TRBJ1-4 TRBV7-9 TRBD1 once CASSPVWDRGGEKLFF TGTGCCAGCAGCCCGGTCTGGGACAGGGGCGGTGAAAAACTGTTTTTT
TRBJ2-1 TRBV4-1 TRBD2 - CASSQAERGSSYNEQFF TGCGCCAGCAGCCAAGCCGAGCGGGGGAGCTCCTACAATGAGCAGTTCTTC
TRBJ1-5 TRBV4-2 - - CASSQVGEVSQPQHF TGTGCCAGCAGCCAAGTCGGGGAGGTAAGTCAGCCCCAGCATTTT
TRBJ1-4 TRBV27 - - CASSLWGDNEKLFF TGTGCCAGCAGTTTATGGGGGGACAATGAAAAACTGTTTTTT
TRBJ2-5 TRBV30 TRBD1 - CAWSLTRDRGGTGQYF TGTGCCTGGAGCCTAACCCGGGACAGAGGTGGAACGGGCCAGTACTTC
TRBJ2-1 TRBV27 - - CASSAGTLYNEQFF TGTGCCAGCAGTGCGGGGACCTTGTACAATGAGCAGTTCTTC
TRBJ2-1 TRBV19 - - CASSPRGTQIDEQFF TGTGCCAGTAGTCCGAGAGGGACCCAAATCGATGAGCAGTTCTTC
TRBJ2-7 TRBV10-3 - - CAISEGTHWEQYF TGTGCCATCAGTGAGGGGACCCACTGGGAGCAGTACTTC
TRBJ2-2 TRBV27 - - CASRVGLGELFF TGTGCCAGCAGAGTAGGGCTCGGGGAGCTGTTTTTT
TRBJ2-1 TRBV2 TRBD2 once CASSDRGREMNEQFF TGTGCCAGCTCTGACCGCGGGCGGGAGATGAATGAGCAGTTCTTC
TRBJ2-1 TRBV7-3 TRBD2 - CASSLAGGTNEQFF TGTGCCAGCAGCTTAGCGGGAGGGACAAATGAGCAGTTCTTC